Reported below is one T cell receptor (beta chain). These data are taken from a study of patients and donors after allogeneic stem cell transplantation. TCRdb reanalysed the RT-PCR reads using MiXCR and keeps one entry per CDR3 protein. In the table there are 70,000 or so distinct CDR3 sequences, less than 30% of which are singletons. The V and J ends lost 1 base and 2 bases respectively, with 7 bases between them. The CDR3 has 14 residues. Germline loops: CDR1 LGHDT, CDR2 YNNKEL (reference sequence). What was sequenced was blood, either unsorted or a sorted T cell fraction (not recorded which). The receptor was isolated from a human donor who was either an allogeneic HSCT recipient or a stem cell or donor lymphocyte infusion donor (not recorded which). It is not recorded whose cells these are; they may come from a transplant donor. The J gene is TRBJ2-3, the V gene TRBV3-1, with unresolved D. DNA for the CDR3: TGTGCCAGCAGCCAAGGCAGGTACACAGATACGCAGTATTTT. This translates into CASSQGRYTDTQYF.